This TCR beta chain was captured by sequencing in a study of T cell responses to AZD1222 COVID-19 vaccine. Per germline, CDR1 MDHEN and CDR2 SYDVKM. The ends lost 1 base at V and 5 bases at J; junction bases unmatched: 3. The CDR3 spans 14 residues. Regarding the study as a whole: The span of vaccine-associated CD4 TCRs extended across spike, with dominance at 160-218 and 743-854. In a largely white British group with more females than males, clonal diversity was possibly underestimated.

Only in-frame clones appear in the TCRdb table, and some are missing; sequencing was by immunoSEQ multiplex PCR. This table has roughly 55,000 clones, about 90% appearing once. A few counts support this clone. The target antigen is unknown. The J gene is TRBJ1-1, the V gene TRBV28; TRBD1 matches at 8 bases. The receptor comes from an adult in good health. This specimen consisted of peripheral blood, obtained on day 0 of AZD1222 vaccination. The CDR3 loop is CASSLSRGLTEAFF. As DNA, the CDR3 is TGTGCCAGCAGTTTATCCAGGGGGCTAACTGAAGCTTTCTTT.